This TCR beta chain was captured in a study of regulatory T cells in long-lasting Graves disease. This CDR3 has 13 residues. V lost 3 bases, J lost 5 bases, and 10 bases lay in between. The germline V gene has CDR1 MDHEN and CDR2 SYDVKM. In its sample, this clonotype was seen many times. In building TCR beta libraries, iRepertoire HTBI primers were used together with Arm-PCR of CDR3 regions. Using its own MiXCR run on the multiplex PCR reads, TCRdb lists one record per CDR3 protein. Of around 480,000 distinct CDR3 sequences in the sample, about 16% were seen once. Time point denoted: newly diagnosed GD, antithyroid drugs for less than 3 months. RNA isolated from PBMCs was used to make the TCR library. Peripheral blood, roughly 9.2 milliliters per patient, was collected in EDTA tubes. These data are also associated with another study on T cells in Graves' hyperthyroidism and ophthalmopathy.

The genes are TRBV28 and TRBJ1-1, with D unclear. The source material was peripheral blood mononuclear cells (PBMCs), sampled at new diagnosis, from a patient treated with antithyroid drugs. The source of this sequence is a man between 35 and 55 years old with Graves disease. CDR3 loop: CASSFNVGTEAFF. CDR3 DNA: TGTGCCAGCAGTTTCAATGTGGGGACTGAAGCTTTCTTT.